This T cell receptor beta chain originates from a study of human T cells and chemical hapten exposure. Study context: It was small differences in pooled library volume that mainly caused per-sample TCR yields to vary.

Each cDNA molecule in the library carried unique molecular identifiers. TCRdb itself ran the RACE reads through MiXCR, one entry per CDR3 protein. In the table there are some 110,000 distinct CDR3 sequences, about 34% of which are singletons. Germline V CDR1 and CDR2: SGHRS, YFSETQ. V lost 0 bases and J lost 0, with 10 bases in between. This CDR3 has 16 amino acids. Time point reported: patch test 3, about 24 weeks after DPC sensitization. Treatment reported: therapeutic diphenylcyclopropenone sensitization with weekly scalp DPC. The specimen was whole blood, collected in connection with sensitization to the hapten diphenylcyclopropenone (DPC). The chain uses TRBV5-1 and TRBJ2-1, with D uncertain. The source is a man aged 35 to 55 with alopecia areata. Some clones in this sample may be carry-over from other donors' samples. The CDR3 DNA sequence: TGCGCCAGCAGCTTGGATTTGCGGCGCTCCTACAATGAGCAGTTCTTC. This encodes CASSLDLRRSYNEQFF.